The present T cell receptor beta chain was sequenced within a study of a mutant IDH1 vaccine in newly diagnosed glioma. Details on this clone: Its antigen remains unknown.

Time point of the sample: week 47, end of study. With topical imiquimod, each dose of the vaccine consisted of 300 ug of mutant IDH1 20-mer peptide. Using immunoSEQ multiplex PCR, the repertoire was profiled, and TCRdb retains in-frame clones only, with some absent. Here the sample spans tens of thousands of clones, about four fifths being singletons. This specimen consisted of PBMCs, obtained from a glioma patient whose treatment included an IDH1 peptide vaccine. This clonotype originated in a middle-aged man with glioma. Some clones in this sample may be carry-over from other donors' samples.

DNA of the CDR3: TGCGCCAGCAGCTTGGTATCCGGCGGGGCAACTAATGAAAAACTGTTTTTT. Protein sequence: CASSLVSGGATNEKLFF. J is TRBJ1-4 and V is TRBV5-1; D not resolved. Trimming shortened V by 0 bases and J by 0 bases, and 12 bases separated the two germline ends. This CDR3 comprises 17 residues. CDR1 is SGHRS and CDR2 is YFSETQ in the germline V gene. Using reference TRBV5-1 and TRBJ1-4 for the parts outside the CDR3, the full variable domain is KAGVTQTPRYLIKTRGQQVTLSCSPISGHRSVSWYQQTPGQGLQFLFEYFSETQRNKGNFPGRFSGRQFSNSRSEMNVSTLELGDSALYLCASSLVSGGATNEKLFFGSGTQLSVL.